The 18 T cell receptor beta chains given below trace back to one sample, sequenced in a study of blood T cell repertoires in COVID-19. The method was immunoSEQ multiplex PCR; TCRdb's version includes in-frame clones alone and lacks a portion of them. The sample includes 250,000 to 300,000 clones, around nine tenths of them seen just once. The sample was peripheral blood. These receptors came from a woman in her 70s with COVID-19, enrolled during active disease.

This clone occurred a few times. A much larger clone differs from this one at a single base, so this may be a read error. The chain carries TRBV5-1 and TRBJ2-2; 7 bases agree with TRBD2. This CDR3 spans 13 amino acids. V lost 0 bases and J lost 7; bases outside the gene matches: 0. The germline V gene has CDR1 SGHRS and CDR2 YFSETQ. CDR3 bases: TGCGCCAGCAGCTTGGGGGGGGGCGGGGAGCTGTTTTTT. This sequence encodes CASSLGGGGELFF.

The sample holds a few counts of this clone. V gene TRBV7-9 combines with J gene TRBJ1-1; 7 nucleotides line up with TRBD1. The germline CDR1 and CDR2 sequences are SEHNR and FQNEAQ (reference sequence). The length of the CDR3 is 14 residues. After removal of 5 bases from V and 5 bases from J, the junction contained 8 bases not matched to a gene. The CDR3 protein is CASSLQGSRTEAFF. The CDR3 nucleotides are TGTGCCAGCAGCCTACAGGGGAGCCGTACTGAAGCTTTCTTT.

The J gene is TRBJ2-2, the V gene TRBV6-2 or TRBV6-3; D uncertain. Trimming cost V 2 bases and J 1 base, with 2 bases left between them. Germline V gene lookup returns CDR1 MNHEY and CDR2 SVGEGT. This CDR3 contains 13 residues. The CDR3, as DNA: TGTGCCAGCAGTTACCTGAACACCGGGGAGCTGTTTTTT. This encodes CASSYLNTGELFF.

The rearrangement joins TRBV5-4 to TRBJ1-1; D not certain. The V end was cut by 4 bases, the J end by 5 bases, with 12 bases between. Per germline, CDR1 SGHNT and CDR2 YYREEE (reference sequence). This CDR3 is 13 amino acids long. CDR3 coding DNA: TGTGCCAGCAGCCTCCGAGAGCGGACTGAAGCTTTCTTT. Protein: CASSLRERTEAFF. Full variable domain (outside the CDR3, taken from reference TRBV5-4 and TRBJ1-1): ETGVTQSPTHLIKTRGQQVTLRCSSQSGHNTVSWYQQALGQGPQFIFQYYREEENGRGNFPPRFSGLQFPNYSSELNVNALELDDSALYLCASSLRERTEAFFGQGTRLTVV.

The CDR3 DNA reads as TGTGCCAGCAGCTTGAGTCGAGTGGGACAGGGGAGCATTCAGTACTTC. This gives the protein CASSLSRVGQGSIQYF. The V and J genes are TRBV5-6 and TRBJ2-4, with 10 bases aligning to TRBD1. This CDR3 region has 16 residues. The germline gives CDR1 SGHDT, CDR2 YYEEEE. Trimming cost V 1 base and J 9 bases; bases outside gene matches: 10.

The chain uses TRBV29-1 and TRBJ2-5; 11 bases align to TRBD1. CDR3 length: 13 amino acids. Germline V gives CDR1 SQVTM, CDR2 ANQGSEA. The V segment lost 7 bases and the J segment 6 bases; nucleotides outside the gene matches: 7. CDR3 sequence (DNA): TGCAGCGCCCTCGGGACAGGGGGAAAGACCCAGTACTTC. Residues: CSALGTGGKTQYF.

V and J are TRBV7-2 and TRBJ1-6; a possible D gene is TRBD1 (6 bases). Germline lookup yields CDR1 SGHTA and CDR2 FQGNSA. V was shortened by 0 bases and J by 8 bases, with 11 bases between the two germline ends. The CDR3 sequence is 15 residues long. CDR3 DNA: TGTGCCAGCAGCTTAGCAACAGGGTTTTATTCACCCCTCCACTTT. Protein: CASSLATGFYSPLHF.

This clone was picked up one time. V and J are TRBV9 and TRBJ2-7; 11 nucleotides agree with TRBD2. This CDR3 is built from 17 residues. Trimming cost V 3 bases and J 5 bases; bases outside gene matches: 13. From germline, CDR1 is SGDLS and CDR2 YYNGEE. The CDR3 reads CASSAVPFSGGANEQYF. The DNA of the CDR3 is TGTGCCAGCAGCGCAGTCCCTTTTAGCGGGGGGGCCAACGAGCAGTACTTC.

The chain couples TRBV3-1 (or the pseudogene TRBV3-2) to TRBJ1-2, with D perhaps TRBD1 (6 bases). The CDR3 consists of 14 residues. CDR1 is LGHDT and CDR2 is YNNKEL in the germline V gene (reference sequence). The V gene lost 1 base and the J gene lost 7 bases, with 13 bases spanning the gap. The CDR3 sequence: CASSQGAGVGGYTF. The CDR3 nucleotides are TGTGCCAGCAGCCAAGGCGCAGGGGTAGGTGGCTACACCTTC.

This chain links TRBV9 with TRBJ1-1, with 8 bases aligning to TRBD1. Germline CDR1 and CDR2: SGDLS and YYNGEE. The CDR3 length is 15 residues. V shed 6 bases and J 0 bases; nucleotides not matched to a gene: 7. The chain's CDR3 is CASNNRGGLNTEAFF. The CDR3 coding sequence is TGTGCCAGCAATAACAGGGGGGGTCTGAACACTGAAGCTTTCTTT.

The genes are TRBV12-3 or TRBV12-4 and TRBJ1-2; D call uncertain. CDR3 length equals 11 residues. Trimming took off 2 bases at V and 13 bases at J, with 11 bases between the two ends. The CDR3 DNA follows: TGTGCCAGCAGTTTAAGGCGGGGAACCACCTTC. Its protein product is CASSLRRGTTF.

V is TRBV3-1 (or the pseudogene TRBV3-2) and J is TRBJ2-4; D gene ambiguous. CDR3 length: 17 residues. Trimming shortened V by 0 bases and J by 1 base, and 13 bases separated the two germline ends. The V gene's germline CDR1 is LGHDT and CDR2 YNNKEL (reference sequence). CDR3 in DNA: TGTGCCAGCAGCCAAGATGAACAGACGTTGGCCAAAAACATTCAGTACTTC. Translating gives CASSQDEQTLAKNIQYF.

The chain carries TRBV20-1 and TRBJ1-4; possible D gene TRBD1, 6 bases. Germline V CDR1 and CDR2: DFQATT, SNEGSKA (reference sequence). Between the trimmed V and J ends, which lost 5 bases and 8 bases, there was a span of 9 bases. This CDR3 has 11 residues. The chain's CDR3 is CSALTGEKLFF. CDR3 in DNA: TGCAGTGCTCTTACAGGGGAAAAACTGTTTTTT.

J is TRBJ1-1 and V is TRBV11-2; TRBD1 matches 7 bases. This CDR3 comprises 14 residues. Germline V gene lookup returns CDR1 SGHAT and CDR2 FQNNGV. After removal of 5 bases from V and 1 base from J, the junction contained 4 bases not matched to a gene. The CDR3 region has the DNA TGTGCCAGCAGCGTGGGACAGACGAACACTGAAGCTTTCTTT. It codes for CASSVGQTNTEAFF.

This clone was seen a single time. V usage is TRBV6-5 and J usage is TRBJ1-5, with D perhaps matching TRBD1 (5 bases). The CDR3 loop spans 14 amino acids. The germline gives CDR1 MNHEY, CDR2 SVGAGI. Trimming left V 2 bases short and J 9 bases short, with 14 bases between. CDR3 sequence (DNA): TGTGCCAGCAGTTACATGGGCCAGGGTGGGCCCCAGCATTTT. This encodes CASSYMGQGGPQHF.

The CDR3 loop reads CAWLSFDEQYF. The DNA of the CDR3 is TGTGCCTGGCTGAGTTTTGACGAGCAGTACTTC. This chain joins TRBV30 and TRBJ2-7; D not certain. The CDR3 is made up of 11 amino acids. V shed 5 bases and J shed 5 bases, with 10 bases lying between them. Germline loops: CDR1 GTSNPN, CDR2 SVGIG (reference sequence).

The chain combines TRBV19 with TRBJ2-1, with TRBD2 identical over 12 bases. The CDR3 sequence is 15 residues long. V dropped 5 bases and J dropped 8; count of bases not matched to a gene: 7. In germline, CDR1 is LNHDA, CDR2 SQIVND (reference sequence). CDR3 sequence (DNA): TGTGCCAGTAGTCTAGCGGGGGGGCCCCGGGATGAGCAGTTCTTC. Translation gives CASSLAGGPRDEQFF.

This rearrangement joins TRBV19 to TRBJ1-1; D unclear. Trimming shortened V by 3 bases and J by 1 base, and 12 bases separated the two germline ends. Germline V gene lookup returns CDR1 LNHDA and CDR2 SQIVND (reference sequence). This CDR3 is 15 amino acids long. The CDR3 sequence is CASSISVGGNTEAFF. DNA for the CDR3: TGTGCCAGTAGTATCTCGGTCGGCGGGAACACTGAAGCTTTCTTT.